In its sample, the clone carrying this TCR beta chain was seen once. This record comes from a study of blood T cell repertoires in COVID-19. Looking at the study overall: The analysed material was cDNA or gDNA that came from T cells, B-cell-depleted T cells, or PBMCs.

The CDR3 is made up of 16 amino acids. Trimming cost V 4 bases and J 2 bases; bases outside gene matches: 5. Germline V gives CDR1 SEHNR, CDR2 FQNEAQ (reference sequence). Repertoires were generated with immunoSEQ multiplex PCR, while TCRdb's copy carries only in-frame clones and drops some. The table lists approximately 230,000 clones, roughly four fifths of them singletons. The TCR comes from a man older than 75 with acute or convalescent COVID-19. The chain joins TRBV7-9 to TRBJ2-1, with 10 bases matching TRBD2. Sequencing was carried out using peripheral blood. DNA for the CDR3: TGTGCCAGCAGCTCATTAGCGGGGGGCACCTACAATGAGCAGTTCTTC. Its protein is CASSSLAGGTYNEQFF.